The 30 T cell receptor beta chains below all came from one sample that was sequenced in a study of regulatory T cells in long-lasting Graves disease. CDR3 regions were amplified by Arm-PCR using iRepertoire HTBI primers to build TCR beta libraries. TCRdb called the multiplex PCR reads again in MiXCR, with one record for every CDR3 protein. There are under 500,000 distinct CDR3 sequences in the sample; roughly 15% occur only once, and approximately 11% lies in the top ten. Time point given: newly diagnosed GD, antithyroid drugs for less than 3 months. Preparation of the TCR library used RNA extracted from PBMCs. These data were also filed under a second study, of T cells in Graves' hyperthyroidism and ophthalmopathy.

The source material was peripheral blood mononuclear cells (PBMCs), sampled at new diagnosis, from a patient treated with antithyroid drugs. All receptors come from a woman in her thirties with Graves disease.

The genes are TRBV28 and TRBJ1-2; D is perhaps TRBD1 (6 bases). Germline lookup yields CDR1 MDHEN and CDR2 SYDVKM. The CDR3 runs to 18 residues. V was pared by 8 bases and J by 9 bases, with 34 bases between. The CDR3 bases are TGTGCCAGCTACCGGGTCTCGGAGGGTAGGGGGGAGCTGGGGCGCTACACCTTC. Protein product: CASYRVSEGRGELGRYTF.

This clonotype turned up a few times. The chain combines TRBV7-2 with TRBJ1-6; no clear D. The CDR3 is made up of 16 amino acids. Trimming left V 3 bases short and J 7 bases short, with 16 bases between. Germline CDR1 reads SGHTA; CDR2 reads FQGNSA. CDR3 amino acids: CASSFRGLFRNSPLHF. The CDR3 DNA reads TGTGCCAGCAGCTTCCGGGGTCTTTTTCGGAATTCACCCCTCCACTTT.

In its sample, this clonotype was seen many times. J is TRBJ2-3 and V is TRBV27; D unresolved. Germline CDR1 MNHEY, CDR2 SMNVEV (reference sequence). The CDR3 totals 13 residues. V lost 5 bases and J 10 bases, leaving 16 bases between the germline ends. The CDR3 sequence: CASSLTWLEAQYF. The CDR3 bases are TGTGCCAGCAGTCTAACCTGGCTAGAGGCGCAGTATTTT.

V usage is TRBV7-3 and J usage is TRBJ2-5; 8 bases line up with TRBD2. The J call is doubtful: the DNA matches TRBJ2-1 better. This CDR3 is built from 17 residues. The germline CDR1 and CDR2 sequences are SGHTA and FQGTGA. CDR3 region: CASSLTGSGSPDNEQFF. For the CDR3, the DNA is TGTGCCAGCAGCTTAACAGGAAGCGGGAGTCCTGACAATGAGCAGTTCTTC.

V is TRBV6-1 and J is TRBJ2-6; 8 nucleotides agree with TRBD1. The CDR3 sequence is 16 residues long. In germline, CDR1 is MNHNS, CDR2 SASEGT. V lost 8 bases, J lost 0 bases, and 6 bases stayed unmatched. The CDR3 loop reads CASGDRGISGANVLTF. The CDR3, as DNA: TGTGCCAGCGGCGACAGGGGTATCTCTGGGGCCAACGTCCTGACTTTC.

This clonotype was seen more than once but under ten times. The J gene is TRBJ2-3, the V gene TRBV19; unclear D gene. V shed 5 bases and J shed 2 bases, with 11 bases lying between them. CDR1 is LNHDA and CDR2 is SQIVND in the germline V gene (reference sequence). The CDR3 extends over 14 amino acids. The CDR3 DNA reads as TGTGCCAGTAGTTTCAGACCGTACACAGATACGCAGTATTTT. It encodes CASSFRPYTDTQYF.

This clonotype was picked up many times. The chain recombines TRBV6-5 with TRBJ2-7; D is possibly TRBD1 (5 bases). CDR3 size: 14 residues. CDR1 MNHEY and CDR2 SVGAGI come from the germline V gene. With 3 bases removed from V and 2 bases from J, the gap between germline ends came to 11 bases. CDR3 DNA sequence: TGTGCCAGCAGTTATTGGACGGACACCTACGAGCAGTACTTC. Encoded protein: CASSYWTDTYEQYF.

There are many counts of this clonotype. This chain joins TRBV27 and TRBJ2-7, with D perhaps matching TRBD1 (5 bases). The CDR3 covers 15 residues. Trimming took off 2 bases at V and 2 bases at J, with 13 bases between the two ends. CDR1 MNHEY and CDR2 SMNVEV come from the germline V gene (reference sequence). CDR3 residues: CASSLMRQRTYEQYF. The CDR3 DNA is TGTGCCAGCAGTTTAATGCGACAGCGCACCTACGAGCAGTACTTC.

The sample holds many counts of this clonotype. The chain employs TRBV15 and TRBJ2-5; TRBD2 agrees at 15 bases. Germline V CDR1 and CDR2: LNHNV, YYDKDF (reference sequence). The CDR3 consists of 20 residues. The J segment lost 2 bases and the V segment lost 2 bases, leaving 12 bases of the junction unmatched. Here the CDR3 reads CATSRYYAGTSGRNQETQYF. CDR3 in DNA: TGTGCCACCAGCAGATACTACGCCGGGACTAGCGGGAGGAATCAAGAGACCCAGTACTTC.

This clonotype was recorded only once. A clone one base away is much larger, so this may be a read error. J is TRBJ2-1 and V is TRBV20-1; TRBD2 matches 8 bases. Trimming removed 4 bases from V and 10 bases from J; junction bases left unmatched: 12. This CDR3 spans 14 amino acids. CDR1 and CDR2 (germline): DFQATT, SNEGSKA (reference sequence). The CDR3 protein is CSAKVAGTSGEQFF. The DNA of the CDR3 is TGCAGTGCTAAGGTAGCGGGGACATCGGGGGAGCAGTTCTTC.

In its sample, this clonotype was seen a few times. The chain couples TRBV11-2 to TRBJ1-5; D gene uncertain. Germline V gives CDR1 SGHAT, CDR2 FQNNGV. The CDR3 contains 15 residues. V gave up 2 bases and J gave up 2 bases, with 10 bases separating them. The CDR3 loop reads CASSLMAGGNQPQHF. DNA of the CDR3: TGTGCCAGCAGCTTAATGGCAGGTGGCAATCAGCCCCAGCATTTT.

This clonotype was recorded at least ten times. The chain is built from TRBV30 and TRBJ2-1, with 7 nucleotides matching TRBD1. The V gene's germline CDR1 is GTSNPN and CDR2 SVGIG (reference sequence). This CDR3 is built from 15 residues. V lost 2 bases to trimming and J lost 4 bases; unmatched junction nucleotides: 8. In nucleotides, the CDR3 is TGTGCCTGGAGTATCGGGACAGTACGTTACAATGAGCAGTTCTTC. It is translated as CAWSIGTVRYNEQFF.

This clonotype turned up a few times. The chain joins TRBV6-1 to TRBJ1-5; D not certain. The germline V gene encodes CDR1 MNHNS and CDR2 SASEGT. The CDR3 is 15 amino acids. The V end lost 9 bases, the J end lost 2 bases, and 17 bases lay between the germline ends. The CDR3 sequence is CASASRRRGNQPQHF. For the CDR3, the DNA is TGTGCCAGTGCCTCCAGAAGGCGGGGCAATCAGCCCCAGCATTTT.

This clonotype was detected many times. CDR3 sequence reads: CASSPNPNTGELFF. The CDR3 nucleotides read TGTGCCAGCAGTCCGAATCCGAACACCGGGGAGCTGTTTTTT. J is TRBJ2-2 and V is TRBV7-2, with D hard to call. Trimming stripped 6 bases from V and 0 bases from J, with 8 bases between. This CDR3 has 14 residues. Germline V CDR1 and CDR2: SGHTA, FQGNSA.

This clonotype came up a few times. This sequence joins TRBV14 and TRBJ2-5; weak D call: TRBD1 (6 bases). Deletions cut 3 bases from V and 4 bases from J, with 24 bases between. The germline CDR1 and CDR2 sequences are SGHDN and FVKESK. The CDR3 runs 18 residues. The CDR3 sequence is CASSQHRESRLVAETQYF. CDR3 bases: TGTGCCAGCAGCCAGCACAGGGAGAGTCGTCTCGTAGCAGAGACCCAGTACTTC.

The V and J genes are TRBV28 and TRBJ2-7, with 14 nucleotides matching TRBD2. The CDR3 runs 20 residues. The ends lost 3 bases at V and 0 bases at J; junction bases unmatched: 13. Germline lookup yields CDR1 MDHEN and CDR2 SYDVKM. CDR3 region: CASSFTLRLAGGQSSYEQYF. The CDR3 DNA is TGTGCCAGCAGTTTCACCCTACGACTAGCGGGAGGGCAAAGCTCCTACGAGCAGTACTTC.

This clonotype was seen a few times. V and J are TRBV20-1 and TRBJ2-7; D is perhaps TRBD1 (5 bases). Trimming left V 0 bases short and J 4 bases short, with 13 bases between. This CDR3 spans 14 amino acids. CDR1 is DFQATT and CDR2 is SNEGSKA in the germline V gene (reference sequence). The CDR3 region is CSARDRVRTYEQYF. CDR3 DNA: TGCAGTGCTAGAGATCGGGTAAGGACATACGAGCAGTACTTC.

This clonotype was detected ten times or more. This chain links TRBV12-3 or TRBV12-4 with TRBJ2-7; TRBD2 aligns across 13 bases. The CDR3 spans 16 residues. With V trimmed by 6 bases and J by 6 bases, 11 bases remained unmatched. This CDR3 reads CASSHRWTSGSREQYF. For the CDR3, the DNA is TGTGCCAGCAGCCACCGGTGGACTAGCGGGAGCCGCGAGCAGTACTTC.

V and J are TRBV7-9 and TRBJ2-7, with unresolved D. The germline V and J ends were trimmed by 5 bases and 11 bases, with 25 bases remaining between them. Germline values: CDR1 SEHNR, CDR2 FQNEAQ (reference sequence). The CDR3 spans 15 residues. In DNA form, the CDR3 reads TGTGCCAGCAGCAAACCCCCCCACTCCCCTTTCCCCGAGTACTTC. Its translation: CASSKPPHSPFPEYF.

This clonotype showed up many times. The chain joins TRBV30 to TRBJ1-1; D is uncertain. Trimming took off 2 bases at V and 1 base at J, with 5 bases between the two ends. This CDR3 comprises 12 residues. CDR1 and CDR2 from the germline V gene are GTSNPN and SVGIG (reference sequence). This CDR3 reads CAWSLGNTEAFF. The DNA for the CDR3 is TGTGCCTGGAGTTTGGGGAACACTGAAGCTTTCTTT.

This clonotype was observed at least ten times. The rearrangement uses TRBV7-8 and TRBJ2-1; TRBD2 matches 14 bases. The J segment lost 5 bases and the V segment lost 4 bases, leaving 13 bases of the junction unmatched. Germline lookup yields CDR1 SGHVS and CDR2 FQNEAQ. This CDR3 contains 19 residues. The CDR3 sequence: CASSSKTSGRAPPHNEQFF. The CDR3 region has the DNA TGTGCCAGCAGCTCAAAGACTAGCGGGAGGGCCCCCCCACACAATGAGCAGTTCTTC.

This clonotype has at least ten counts. The chain combines TRBV2 with TRBJ1-1; TRBD1 matches 10 bases. The CDR3 runs 15 residues. Germline CDR1 SNHLY, CDR2 FYNNEI. Trimming removed 8 bases from V and 7 bases from J; junction bases left unmatched: 13. CDR3 loop: CASSYDRGLDLEAFF. The CDR3 DNA sequence: TGTGCCAGCTCATACGACAGGGGGCTAGATCTTGAAGCTTTCTTT.

In its sample, this clonotype was seen many times. This chain connects TRBV6-1 to TRBJ2-7; 8 bases line up with TRBD2. In germline, CDR1 is MNHNS, CDR2 SASEGT. This CDR3 has 14 residues. Trimming at V came to 6 bases and at J to 3 bases, leaving 7 bases not matched to a gene. CDR3 amino acids: CASRSLAENYEQYF. CDR3 coding DNA: TGTGCCAGCAGATCACTAGCGGAAAACTACGAGCAGTACTTC.

As concerns this clonotype: A much larger clone lies one base from this, so it may be a read error. The chain employs TRBV6-4 and TRBJ2-3, with TRBD2 identical over 8 bases. The J call is uncertain, as TRBJ2-7 better fits the DNA end. Germline assignment: CDR1 MRHNA and CDR2 SNTAGT. The CDR3 sequence is 14 residues long. The CDR3 reads CASSYEAGAYEQYF. CDR3 coding DNA: TGTGCCAGCAGTTATGAAGCGGGAGCCTACGAGCAGTACTTC.

This clonotype was seen only a few times. For the CDR3, the DNA is TGCGCCAGCAGCTTCCCAGCGGGAGATCTTCGCGAGCAGTACTTC. Translation gives CASSFPAGDLREQYF. V usage is TRBV5-1 and J usage is TRBJ2-7; 8 bases match TRBD2. Germline trimming cut 2 bases from V and 6 bases from J; bases unmatched to any gene: 10. This CDR3 spans 15 amino acids. Germline lookup yields CDR1 SGHRS and CDR2 YFSETQ.

This clonotype has just a few counts. The chain couples TRBV12-3 or TRBV12-4 to TRBJ1-5; D remains unclear. Trimming shortened V by 2 bases and J by 0 bases, and 11 bases separated the two germline ends. The CDR3 length is 16 residues. Here the CDR3 reads CASSLSGYLSNQPQHF. CDR3 in DNA: TGTGCCAGCAGTTTATCAGGTTACCTTAGCAATCAGCCCCAGCATTTT.

This clonotype was observed a handful of times. Germline is not matched at one junction end, which may reflect a read error. The chain has TRBV6-1 and TRBJ2-7; D is uncertain. Germline V gene data show CDR1 as MNHNS and CDR2 as SASEGT. The CDR3 is made up of 12 amino acids. The CDR3 spells CASRLTQTPILF. The CDR3 DNA reads TGTGCCAGCAGGTTAACCCAGACACCTATTCTCTTC.

This clonotype was observed many times. This chain links TRBV10-3 with TRBJ2-3; unclear D gene. In germline, CDR1 is ENHRY, CDR2 SYGVKD. The CDR3 length is 14 residues. V lost 2 bases and J lost 8, with 14 bases in between. The CDR3 DNA sequence: TGTGCCATCAGTGAGGTCCTAGTCCCTTCTACGCAGTATTTT. As protein: CAISEVLVPSTQYF.

This clonotype showed up many times. The CDR3 region is CASSLQVSVRTDTQYF. As DNA, the CDR3 is TGTGCCAGCTCACTCCAAGTGTCAGTGAGGACAGATACGCAGTATTTT. This sequence joins TRBV18 and TRBJ2-3; D ambiguous. The CDR3 is 16 residues long. Trimming cost V 4 bases and J 3 bases, with 17 bases left between them. Per the germline V gene, CDR1 is KGHSH and CDR2 is LQKENI.

This clonotype was seen a few times. The rearrangement joins TRBV4-1 to TRBJ2-5; 7 bases are a match to TRBD2. In germline, CDR1 is MGHRA, CDR2 YSYEKL. V lost 1 base to trimming and J lost 4 bases; unmatched junction nucleotides: 12. CDR3 length: 17 residues. Here the CDR3 DNA reads TGCGCCAGCAGCCAAGTAATCACCGCGGGGGAACGAGAGACCCAGTACTTC. This codes for CASSQVITAGERETQYF.